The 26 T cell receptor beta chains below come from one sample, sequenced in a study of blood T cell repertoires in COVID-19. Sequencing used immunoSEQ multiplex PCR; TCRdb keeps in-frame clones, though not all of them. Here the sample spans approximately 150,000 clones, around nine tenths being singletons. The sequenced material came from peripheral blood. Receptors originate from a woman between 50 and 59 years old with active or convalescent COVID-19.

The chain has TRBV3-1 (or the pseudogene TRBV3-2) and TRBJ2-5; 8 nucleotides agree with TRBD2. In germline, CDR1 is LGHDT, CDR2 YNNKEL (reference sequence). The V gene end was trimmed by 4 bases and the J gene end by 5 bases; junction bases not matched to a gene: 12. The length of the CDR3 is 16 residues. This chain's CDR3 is CASSPPLWLAGETQYF. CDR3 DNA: TGTGCCAGCAGCCCCCCCTTATGGCTAGCGGGTGAGACCCAGTACTTC.

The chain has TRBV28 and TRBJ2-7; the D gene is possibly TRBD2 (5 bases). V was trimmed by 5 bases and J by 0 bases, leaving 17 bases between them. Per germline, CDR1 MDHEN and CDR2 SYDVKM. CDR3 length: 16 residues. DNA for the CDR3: TGTGCCAGCAGTCCTCGAGGGCCCGCCAGCTCCTACGAGCAGTACTTC. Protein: CASSPRGPASSYEQYF.

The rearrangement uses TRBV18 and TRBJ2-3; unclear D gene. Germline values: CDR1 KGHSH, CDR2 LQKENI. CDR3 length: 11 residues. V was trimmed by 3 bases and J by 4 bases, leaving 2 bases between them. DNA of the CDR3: TGTGCCAGCTCACCCGCAGATACGCAGTATTTT. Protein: CASSPADTQYF.

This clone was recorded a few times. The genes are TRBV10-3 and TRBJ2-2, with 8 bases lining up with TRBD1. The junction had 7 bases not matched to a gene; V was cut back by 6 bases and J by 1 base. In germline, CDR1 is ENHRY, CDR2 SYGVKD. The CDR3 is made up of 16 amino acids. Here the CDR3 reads CAISRTGTGNTGELFF. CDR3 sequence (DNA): TGTGCCATCAGCCGAACCGGGACAGGGAACACCGGGGAGCTGTTTTTT.

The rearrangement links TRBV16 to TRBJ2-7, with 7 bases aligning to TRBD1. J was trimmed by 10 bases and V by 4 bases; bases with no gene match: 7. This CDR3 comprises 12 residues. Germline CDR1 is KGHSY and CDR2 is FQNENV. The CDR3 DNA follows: TGTGCCAGCAGCCTGCAGGGGGTGGTACAGTACTTC. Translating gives CASSLQGVVQYF.

The DNA for the CDR3 is TGTGCCAGCAAGGCCGGCCCAGGGACTGAAGCTTTCTTT. The encoded protein is CASKAGPGTEAFF. The chain employs TRBV11-1 and TRBJ1-1, with TRBD1 as a possible D gene (5 bases). Trimming cost V 7 bases and J 5 bases, with 14 bases left between them. CDR3 length equals 13 residues. CDR1 is SGHAT and CDR2 is FQDESV in the germline V gene (reference sequence).

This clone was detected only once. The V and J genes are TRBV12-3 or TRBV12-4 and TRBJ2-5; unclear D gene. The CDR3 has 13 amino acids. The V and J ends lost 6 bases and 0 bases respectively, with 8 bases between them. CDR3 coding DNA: TGTGCCAGCAGGGAACAGAACCAAGAGACCCAGTACTTC. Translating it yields CASREQNQETQYF.

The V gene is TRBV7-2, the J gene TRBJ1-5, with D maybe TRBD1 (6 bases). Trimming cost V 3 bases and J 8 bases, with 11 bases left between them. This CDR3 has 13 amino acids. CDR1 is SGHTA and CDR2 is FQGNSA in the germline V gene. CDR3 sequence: CASSLRAGEPQHF. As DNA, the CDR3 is TGTGCCAGCAGCTTGAGGGCAGGGGAGCCCCAGCATTTT.

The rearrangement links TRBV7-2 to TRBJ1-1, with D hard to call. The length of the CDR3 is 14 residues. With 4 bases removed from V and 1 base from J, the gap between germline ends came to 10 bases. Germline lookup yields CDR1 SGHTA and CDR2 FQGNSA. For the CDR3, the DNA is TGTGCCAGCAGCTCCTGGGCGGGGAACACTGAAGCTTTCTTT. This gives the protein CASSSWAGNTEAFF.

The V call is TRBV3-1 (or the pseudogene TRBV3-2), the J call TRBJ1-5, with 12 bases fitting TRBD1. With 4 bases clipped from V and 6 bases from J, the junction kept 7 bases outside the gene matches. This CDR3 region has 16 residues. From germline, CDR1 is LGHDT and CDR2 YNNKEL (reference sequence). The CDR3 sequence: CASSLGQGASAQPQHF. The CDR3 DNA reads TGTGCCAGCAGCCTGGGACAGGGGGCATCGGCTCAGCCCCAGCATTTT.

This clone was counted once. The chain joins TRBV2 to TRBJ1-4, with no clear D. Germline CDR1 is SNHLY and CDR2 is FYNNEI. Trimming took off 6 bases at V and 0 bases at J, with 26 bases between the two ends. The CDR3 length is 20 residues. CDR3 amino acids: CASRLQYLSIIRATNEKLFF. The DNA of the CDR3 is TGTGCCAGCAGATTACAATACCTCTCGATTATCCGTGCAACTAATGAAAAACTGTTTTTT.

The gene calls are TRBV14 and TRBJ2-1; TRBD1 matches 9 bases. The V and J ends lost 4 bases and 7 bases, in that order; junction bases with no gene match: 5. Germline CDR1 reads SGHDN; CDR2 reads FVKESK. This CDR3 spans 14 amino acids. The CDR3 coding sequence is TGTGCCAGCAGCCGGGACAGGGTCTGGAATGAGCAGTTCTTC. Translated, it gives CASSRDRVWNEQFF.

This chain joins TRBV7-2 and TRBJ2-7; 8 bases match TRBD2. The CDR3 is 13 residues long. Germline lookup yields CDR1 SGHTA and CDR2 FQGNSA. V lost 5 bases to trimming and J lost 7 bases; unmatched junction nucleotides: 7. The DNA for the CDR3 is TGTGCCAGCAGCCGACGGGGGGGGCAAGAGCAGTACTTC. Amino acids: CASSRRGGQEQYF.

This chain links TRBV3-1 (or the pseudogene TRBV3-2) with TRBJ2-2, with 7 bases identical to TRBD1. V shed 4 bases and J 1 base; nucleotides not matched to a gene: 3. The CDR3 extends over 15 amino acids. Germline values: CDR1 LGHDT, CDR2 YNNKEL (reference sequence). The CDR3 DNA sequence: TGTGCCAGCAGCCCGTGGACAGGGAACACCGGGGAGCTGTTTTTT. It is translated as CASSPWTGNTGELFF.

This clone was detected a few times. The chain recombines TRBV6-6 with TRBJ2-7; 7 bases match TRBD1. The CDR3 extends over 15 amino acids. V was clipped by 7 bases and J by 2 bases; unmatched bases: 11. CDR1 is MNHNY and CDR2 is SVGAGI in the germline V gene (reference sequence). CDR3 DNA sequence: TGTGCCAGCAATCCCGACAGGGCCCTTGCCTACGAGCAGTACTTC. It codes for CASNPDRALAYEQYF.

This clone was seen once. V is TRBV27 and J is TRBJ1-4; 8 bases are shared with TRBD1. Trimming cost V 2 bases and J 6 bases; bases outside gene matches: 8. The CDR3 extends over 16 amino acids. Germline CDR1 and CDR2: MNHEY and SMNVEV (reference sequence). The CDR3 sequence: CASSLNPGQAYEKLFF. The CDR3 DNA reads TGTGCCAGCAGTTTAAATCCGGGACAGGCTTATGAAAAACTGTTTTTT.

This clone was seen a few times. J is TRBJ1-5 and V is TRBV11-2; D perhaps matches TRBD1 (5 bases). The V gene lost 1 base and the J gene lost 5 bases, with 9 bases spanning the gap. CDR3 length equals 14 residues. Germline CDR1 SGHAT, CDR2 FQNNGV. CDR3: CASSLGQLHQPQHF. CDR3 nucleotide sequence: TGTGCCAGCAGCTTAGGACAGCTTCATCAGCCCCAGCATTTT. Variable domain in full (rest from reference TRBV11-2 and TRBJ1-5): EAGVAQSPRYKIIEKRQSVAFWCNPISGHATLYWYQQILGQGPKLLIQFQNNGVVDDSQLPKDRFSAERLKGVDSTLKIQPAKLEDSAVYLCASSLGQLHQPQHFGDGTRLSIL.

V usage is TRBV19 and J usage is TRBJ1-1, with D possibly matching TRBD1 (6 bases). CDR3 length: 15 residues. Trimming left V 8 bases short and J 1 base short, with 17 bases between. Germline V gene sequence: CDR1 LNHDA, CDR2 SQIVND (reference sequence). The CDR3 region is CASVDNRAPNTEAFF. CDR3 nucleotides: TGTGCCAGTGTGGATAACAGGGCCCCGAACACTGAAGCTTTCTTT.

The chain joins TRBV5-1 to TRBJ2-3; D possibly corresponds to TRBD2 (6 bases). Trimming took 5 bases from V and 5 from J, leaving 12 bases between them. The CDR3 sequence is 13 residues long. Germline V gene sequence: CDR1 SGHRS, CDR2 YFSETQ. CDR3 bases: TGCGCCAGCAGGGACGGGAGTGTAGATACGCAGTATTTT. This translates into CASRDGSVDTQYF.

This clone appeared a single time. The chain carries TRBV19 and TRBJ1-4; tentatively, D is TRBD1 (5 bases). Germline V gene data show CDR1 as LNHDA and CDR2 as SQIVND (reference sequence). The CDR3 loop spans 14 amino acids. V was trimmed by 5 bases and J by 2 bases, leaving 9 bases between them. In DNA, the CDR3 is TGTGCCAGTAGTTACAGGTCCACTAATGAAAAACTGTTTTTT. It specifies CASSYRSTNEKLFF.

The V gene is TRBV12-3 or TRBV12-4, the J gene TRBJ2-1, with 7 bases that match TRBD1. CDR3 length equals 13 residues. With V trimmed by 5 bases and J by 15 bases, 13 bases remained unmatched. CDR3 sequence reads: CASSRGVPGGSFF. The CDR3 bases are TGTGCCAGCAGTAGAGGGGTTCCAGGGGGATCGTTCTTC.

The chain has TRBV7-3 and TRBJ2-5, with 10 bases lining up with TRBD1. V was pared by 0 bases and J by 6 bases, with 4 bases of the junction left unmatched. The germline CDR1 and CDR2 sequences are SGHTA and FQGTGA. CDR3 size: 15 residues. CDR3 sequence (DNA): TGTGCCAGCAGCTTAACCCCGACAGGGGGCCAGACCCAGTACTTC. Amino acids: CASSLTPTGGQTQYF. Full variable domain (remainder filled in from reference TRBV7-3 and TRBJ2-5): GAGVSQTPSNKVTEKGKYVELRCDPISGHTALYWYRQSLGQGPEFLIYFQGTGAADDSGLPNDRFFAVRPEGSVSTLKIQRTERGDSAVYLCASSLTPTGGQTQYFGPGTRLLVL.

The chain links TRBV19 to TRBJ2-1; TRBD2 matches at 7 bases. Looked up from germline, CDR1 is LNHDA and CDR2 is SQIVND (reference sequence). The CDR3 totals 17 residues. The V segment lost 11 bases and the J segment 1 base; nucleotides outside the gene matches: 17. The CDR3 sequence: CASTPSGNAYSYNEQFF. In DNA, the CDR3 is TGTGCCTCCACTCCCAGCGGGAATGCTTATTCCTACAATGAGCAGTTCTTC. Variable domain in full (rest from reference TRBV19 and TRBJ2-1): DGGITQSPKYLFRKEGQNVTLSCEQNLNHDAMYWYRQDPGQGLRLIYYSQIVNDFQKGDIAEGYSVSREKKESFPLTVTSAQKNPTAFYLCASTPSGNAYSYNEQFFGPGTRLTVL.

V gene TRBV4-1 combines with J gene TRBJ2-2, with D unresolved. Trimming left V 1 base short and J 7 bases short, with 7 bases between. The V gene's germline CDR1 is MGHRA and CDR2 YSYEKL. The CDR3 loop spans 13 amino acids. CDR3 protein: CASSQGAGGELFF. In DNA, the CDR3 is TGCGCCAGCAGCCAAGGGGCTGGCGGGGAGCTGTTTTTT.

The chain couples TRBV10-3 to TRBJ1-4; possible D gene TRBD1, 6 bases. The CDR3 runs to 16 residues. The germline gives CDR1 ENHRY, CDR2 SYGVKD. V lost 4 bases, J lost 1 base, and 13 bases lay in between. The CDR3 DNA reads TGTGCCATCAGTGTCGGGGGGGCGATAACTAATGAAAAACTGTTTTTT. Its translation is CAISVGGAITNEKLFF.

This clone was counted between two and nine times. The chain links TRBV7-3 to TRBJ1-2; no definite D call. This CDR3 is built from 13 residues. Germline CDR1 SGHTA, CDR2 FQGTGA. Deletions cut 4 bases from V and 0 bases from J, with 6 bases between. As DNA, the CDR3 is TGTGCCAGCAGCTCACGAGCTAACTATGGCTACACCTTC. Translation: CASSSRANYGYTF. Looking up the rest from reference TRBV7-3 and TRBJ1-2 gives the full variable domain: GAGVSQTPSNKVTEKGKYVELRCDPISGHTALYWYRQSLGQGPEFLIYFQGTGAADDSGLPNDRFFAVRPEGSVSTLKIQRTERGDSAVYLCASSSRANYGYTFGSGTRLTVV.